These 24 T cell receptor beta chains originate from one sample sequenced in a study of low-dose radiotherapy and immunotherapy resistance in tumors. TRAV- and TRBV-specific primers, spanning alpha and beta chains, primed first-strand cDNA. The TCRs were subjected to amplification over roughly 18 PCR cycles employing a constant-region primer in conjunction with a V-primer adapter. TCRdb redid the calling of the reads with MiXCR, one entry per CDR3 protein. Of about 12,000 distinct CDR3 sequences in the sample, roughly 72% were seen once. The receptors stem from a human donor with advanced metastatic prostate, ovarian, gallbladder or colorectal cancer (not recorded which). This table probably holds off-target reads from a library built for another chain.

This chain uses TRBV5-1 with TRBJ2-7; possible D gene TRBD2, 7 bases. The germline V and J ends were trimmed by 1 base and 7 bases, with 12 bases remaining between them. This CDR3 has 13 residues. Per germline, CDR1 SGHRS and CDR2 YFSETQ. The CDR3 DNA reads TGCGCCAGCAGCTTGTGGGGGGGCTGGGAGCAGTACTTC. The encoded protein is CASSLWGGWEQYF.

This clonotype was recorded only once. The chain recombines TRBV2 with TRBJ2-6; the D call may be TRBD1 or TRBD2 (5 bases each). CDR1 is SNHLY and CDR2 is FYNNEI in the germline V gene. V was pared by 5 bases and J by 0 bases, with 11 bases between. The length of the CDR3 is 16 residues. CDR3 loop: CASSRDASSGANVLTF. The CDR3 nucleotides read TGTGCCAGCAGTCGGGACGCAAGCTCTGGGGCCAACGTCCTGACTTTC.

This clonotype has more than one count but fewer than ten. CDR3 sequence (DNA): TGTGCCAGCAGCCAAGCAGGGATCAATCAGCCCCAGCATTTT. The encoded protein is CASSQAGINQPQHF. The chain couples TRBV3-1 to TRBJ1-5; tentative D call: TRBD1 (5 bases). V was pared by 1 base and J by 3 bases, with 7 bases between. Germline CDR1 LGHDT, CDR2 YNNKEL (reference sequence). The CDR3 sequence is 14 residues long.

This rearrangement joins TRBV15 to TRBJ2-1, with D hard to call. Germline lookup yields CDR1 LNHNV and CDR2 YYDKDF (reference sequence). The CDR3 sequence is 14 residues long. V was cut by 3 bases and J by 6 bases, with 12 bases left in between. CDR3 in DNA: TGTGCCACCAGCAGGCCACACGTGGGCAATGAGCAGTTCTTC. This gives the protein CATSRPHVGNEQFF.

The chain employs TRBV5-1 and TRBJ1-2; no firm D call. CDR3 length equals 14 residues. Trimming removed 1 base from V and 4 bases from J, with 11 bases in between. From germline, CDR1 is SGHRS and CDR2 YFSETQ. CDR3 in amino acids: CASSLQEALYGYTF. The CDR3 nucleotides read TGCGCCAGCAGCTTGCAGGAGGCTCTCTATGGCTACACCTTC.

The gene calls are TRBV19 and TRBJ2-3; 7 bases map to TRBD1. The germline V gene encodes CDR1 LNHDA and CDR2 SQIVND (reference sequence). The ends lost 5 bases at V and 3 bases at J; junction bases unmatched: 11. CDR3 size: 16 residues. The CDR3 is CASSVGSQGNTDTQYF. The CDR3 DNA reads TGTGCCAGTAGTGTCGGCTCACAGGGGAATACAGATACGCAGTATTTT.

The rearrangement joins TRBV2 to TRBJ2-6; D is unclear. The V gene lost 3 bases and the J gene lost 0 bases, with 12 bases spanning the gap. Germline V lookup: CDR1 SNHLY, CDR2 FYNNEI. The CDR3 covers 17 residues. The CDR3 nucleotides are TGTGCCAGCAGTGACAACAGATGGTACTCTGGGGCCAACGTCCTGACTTTC. The encoded protein is CASSDNRWYSGANVLTF.

The genes are TRBV6-2 or TRBV6-3 and TRBJ2-5; D ambiguous. CDR3 length: 12 residues. Trimming stripped 4 bases from V and 5 bases from J, with 8 bases between. CDR1 and CDR2 from the germline V gene are MNHEY and SVGEGT. CDR3 in DNA: TGTGCCAGCAGTTCCTTGGGTGAGACCCAGTACTTC. It translates to CASSSLGETQYF.

V is TRBV5-8 and J is TRBJ1-3; D possibly corresponds to TRBD1 (6 bases). The CDR3 consists of 14 residues. Looked up from germline, CDR1 is SGHTS and CDR2 is YDEGEE. Trimming stripped 6 bases from V and 4 bases from J, with 14 bases between. As DNA, the CDR3 is TGTGCCAGCAAATACAGGGAGCCGGGAAACACCATATATTTT. It translates to CASKYREPGNTIYF.

This clonotype was counted a few times. The CDR3 reads CASSQGYPVTGELFF. DNA of the CDR3: TGCGCCAGCAGCCAAGGGTACCCGGTAACCGGGGAGCTGTTTTTT. V gene TRBV4-3 combines with J gene TRBJ2-2; no firm D call. The length of the CDR3 is 15 residues. V dropped 1 base and J dropped 5 bases, with 11 bases sitting between them. Per the germline V gene, CDR1 is LGHNA and CDR2 is YSLEER.

The gene calls are TRBV6-2 or TRBV6-3 and TRBJ1-5, with D perhaps TRBD1 (5 bases). The CDR3 totals 18 residues. Germline CDR1 and CDR2: MNHEY and SVGEGT. V dropped 2 bases and J dropped 2 bases, with 19 bases sitting between them. CDR3 sequence: CASSYPSMSGAGNQPQHF. CDR3 coding DNA: TGTGCCAGCAGTTACCCCTCGATGTCCGGGGCAGGCAATCAGCCCCAGCATTTT.

This sequence joins TRBV28 and TRBJ1-2, with D possibly TRBD1 on 6 matching bases. V was pared by 6 bases and J by 7 bases, with 18 bases between. The germline V gene encodes CDR1 MDHEN and CDR2 SYDVKM. This CDR3 spans 14 amino acids. CDR3: CASSTHRALGGYTF. CDR3 sequence (DNA): TGTGCCAGCAGCACACACAGGGCGTTGGGTGGCTACACCTTC.

There are a few counts of this clonotype. The chain carries TRBV2 and TRBJ2-3; D might be TRBD1 (5 bases). In germline, CDR1 is SNHLY, CDR2 FYNNEI. This CDR3 spans 16 amino acids. The ends were cut back, 6 bases at V and 0 bases at J, with 16 bases in the middle. In nucleotides, the CDR3 is TGTGCCAGCAGCTTCGACAGTACTACTAGCACAGATACGCAGTATTTT. As protein: CASSFDSTTSTDTQYF.

The chain combines TRBV28 with TRBJ2-3; D unresolved. The CDR3 totals 13 residues. The V gene's germline CDR1 is MDHEN and CDR2 SYDVKM. Trimming stripped 7 bases from V and 7 bases from J, with 15 bases between. CDR3 loop: CASTSRPPNTQYF. CDR3 nucleotide sequence: TGTGCCAGCACGTCTAGGCCGCCTAATACGCAGTATTTT.

The CDR3 reads CASTPLQGRMNTEAFF. The CDR3 region has the DNA TGTGCCAGTACACCCCTACAGGGTCGAATGAACACTGAAGCTTTCTTT. This chain uses TRBV19 with TRBJ1-1, with D possibly matching TRBD1 (6 bases). V lost 7 bases to trimming and J lost 0 bases, with 18 bases between them. The CDR3 consists of 16 residues. CDR1 and CDR2 (germline): LNHDA, SQIVND (reference sequence).

This clonotype showed up just a few times. The chain is built from TRBV18 and TRBJ2-1, with 13 bases fitting TRBD2. Germline V CDR1 and CDR2: KGHSH, LQKENI. The CDR3 is 15 residues long. J gave up 6 bases and V 3 bases, and 2 bases lay outside the gene matches. The CDR3 reads CASSPGTSGTNEQFF. The CDR3 region has the DNA TGTGCCAGCTCACCCGGGACTAGCGGGACCAATGAGCAGTTCTTC. Together with reference TRBV18 and TRBJ2-1, the CDR3 gives the full variable domain: NAGVMQNPRHLVRRRGQEARLRCSPMKGHSHVYWYRQLPEEGLKFMVYLQKENIIDESGMPKERFSAEFPKEGPSILRIQQVVRGDSAAYFCASSPGTSGTNEQFFGPGTRLTVL.

This clonotype has just one count. The chain links TRBV7-2 to TRBJ2-2; possibly TRBD1 or TRBD2 for D (5 bases each). The CDR3 loop spans 15 amino acids. CDR1 is SGHTA and CDR2 is FQGNSA in the germline V gene. V was shortened by 4 bases and J by 6 bases, with 15 bases between the two germline ends. The CDR3 region is CASSSGTSKAGELFF. The CDR3 nucleotides are TGTGCCAGCAGCTCCGGGACGTCCAAGGCCGGGGAGCTGTTTTTT.

A single count supports this clonotype. The V call is TRBV2, the J call TRBJ2-2; 8 nucleotides align to TRBD1. This CDR3 has 15 residues. The germline CDR1 and CDR2 sequences are SNHLY and FYNNEI. J lost 6 bases, V lost 6 bases, and 9 bases had no gene match. The CDR3 DNA reads TGTGCCAGCAGCGAGCAGGGGGCGCCTCCCGGGGAGCTGTTTTTT. This translates into CASSEQGAPPGELFF. The entire variable domain, with the rest obtained from reference TRBV2 and TRBJ2-2, is as follows: EPEVTQTPSHQVTQMGQEVILRCVPISNHLYFYWYRQILGQKVEFLVSFYNNEISEKSEIFDDQFSVERPDGSNFTLKIRSTKLEDSAMYFCASSEQGAPPGELFFGEGSRLTVL.

J is TRBJ2-1 and V is TRBV5-5; D call uncertain. CDR3 size: 13 residues. V was clipped by 0 bases and J by 7 bases, with 8 bases between them. CDR1 and CDR2 (germline): SGHKS, YYEKEE (reference sequence). The CDR3 protein is CASSLAVLNEQFF. The CDR3 DNA reads as TGTGCCAGCAGCTTGGCAGTGTTGAATGAGCAGTTCTTC.

This chain connects TRBV28 to TRBJ2-1; 7 nucleotides line up with TRBD2. CDR3 size: 17 residues. V shed 6 bases, J shed 7 bases, and the junction held 18 bases outside the gene matches. The germline V gene has CDR1 MDHEN and CDR2 SYDVKM. CDR3 loop: CASSLPSGAGMGNEQFF. CDR3 in DNA: TGTGCCAGCAGCCTACCCTCGGGAGCGGGAATGGGTAATGAGCAGTTCTTC.

The gene calls are TRBV19 and TRBJ2-7; D might be TRBD1 or TRBD2, each matching 6 bases. This CDR3 has 13 residues. V gave up 9 bases and J gave up 0 bases, with 12 bases separating them. The germline CDR1 and CDR2 sequences are LNHDA and SQIVND (reference sequence). The CDR3 bases are TGTGCCAGAAGTGCGGGACACTCCTACGAGCAGTACTTC. It encodes CARSAGHSYEQYF.

The rearrangement uses TRBV24-1 and TRBJ2-5, with D perhaps matching TRBD2 (5 bases). The germline V gene has CDR1 KGHDR and CDR2 SFDVKD. This CDR3 contains 13 residues. Trimming took off 11 bases at V and 0 bases at J, with 12 bases between the two ends. CDR3 amino acids: CAMPRAYQETQYF. CDR3 coding DNA: TGTGCCATGCCGCGGGCGTACCAAGAGACCCAGTACTTC.

The chain couples TRBV28 to TRBJ2-7, with D unclear. The CDR3 contains 13 residues. CDR1 is MDHEN, CDR2 SYDVKM, per germline. V was clipped by 3 bases and J by 3 bases, with 9 bases between them. The chain's CDR3 is CASSFFRGYEQYF. In nucleotides, the CDR3 is TGTGCCAGCAGTTTTTTCCGCGGCTACGAGCAGTACTTC.

The rearrangement joins TRBV18 to TRBJ1-1; no clear D gene. Germline V gene data show CDR1 as KGHSH and CDR2 as LQKENI. Trimming cost V 2 bases and J 1 base, with 8 bases left between them. The CDR3 contains 14 residues. CDR3 sequence (DNA): TGTGCCAGCTCACCAAGTTCTCGGAACACTGAAGCTTTCTTT. This codes for CASSPSSRNTEAFF.